This T cell receptor (beta chain) was identified in a study of metastatic and nonmetastatic thyroid tumors. TCRdb reprocessed the PCR reads via MiXCR. Among tens of thousands of clones listed, around 19% were seen once. There were no patients who had received any treatment before thyroid surgery. This clone is classed as medium-sized. The clonotype was recovered from a male donor with papillary thyroid cancer or a benign thyroid nodule (not recorded which). Some clones in this sample may be carry-over from other donors' samples. The sequenced material came from adjacent normal tissue.

The CDR3 is CASSYSQSSSYNEQFF. The CDR3 DNA reads as TGTGCCAGCAGTTACTCGCAGAGCAGCTCCTACAATGAGCAGTTCTTC. The chain is built from TRBV6-5 and TRBJ2-1; unclear D gene. V was pared by 0 bases and J by 0 bases, with 9 bases between. Germline CDR1 MNHEY, CDR2 SVGAGI. The CDR3 contains 16 residues.